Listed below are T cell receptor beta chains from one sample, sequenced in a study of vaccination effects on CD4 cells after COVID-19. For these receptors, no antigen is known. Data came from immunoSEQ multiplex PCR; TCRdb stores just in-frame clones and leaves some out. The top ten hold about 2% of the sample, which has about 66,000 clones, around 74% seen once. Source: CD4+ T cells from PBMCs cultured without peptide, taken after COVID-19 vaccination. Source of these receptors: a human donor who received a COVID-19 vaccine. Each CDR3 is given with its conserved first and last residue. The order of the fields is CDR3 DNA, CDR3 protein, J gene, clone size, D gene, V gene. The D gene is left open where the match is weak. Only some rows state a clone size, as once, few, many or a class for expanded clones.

TGTGCCAGTAGTCCGCAAGGACAGTTTTTTCGGGACCAGTACTTC,CASSPQGQFFRDQYF,TRBJ2-5,.,.,TRBV19
TGCGCCAGCTCAGGGGTGTCTGGGGCCAACGTCCTGACTTTC,CASSGVSGANVLTF,TRBJ2-6,.,.,TRBV5-1
TGTGCCAGCAGCAGGAAAACAGGGGTAGGCTATGGCTACACCTTC,CASSRKTGVGYGYTF,TRBJ1-2,.,TRBD1,TRBV5-6
TGTGCCAGCAGTTACGGGCGGAATCAGCCCCAGCATTTT,CASSYGRNQPQHF,TRBJ1-5,.,.,TRBV6-5
TGTGCCAGCAGCTTCGACAGGGGGGAGACCCAGTACTTC,CASSFDRGETQYF,TRBJ2-5,.,TRBD1,TRBV7-2
TGTGCCAGCAGCAAACTCCTTGAGAGTGAGACCCAGTACTTC,CASSKLLESETQYF,TRBJ2-5,few,.,TRBV7-9
TGTGCCAGCACCGAGGGAGGGGGTAACATGAACACTGAAGCTTTCTTT,CASTEGGGNMNTEAFF,TRBJ1-1,.,.,TRBV9
TGTGCCAGCAACACCAACTATGGCTACACCTTC,CASNTNYGYTF,TRBJ1-2,.,.,TRBV6-5
TGTGCCAGTAGAACCGGGACAGAGGGAAAACTGTTTTTT,CASRTGTEGKLFF,TRBJ1-4,once,TRBD1,TRBV12-3/TRBV12-4
TGTGCCAGCAGCAGTTGGAACTGGAGGGTGAACACTGAAGCTTTCTTT,CASSSWNWRVNTEAFF,TRBJ1-1,.,.,TRBV5-8
TGTGCCAGCAGTGAAGCGATCGACGGCAGGGCGGTAATGAACACTGAAGCTTTCTTT,CASSEAIDGRAVMNTEAFF,TRBJ1-1,.,.,TRBV6-1
TGTGCCAGCTCACTGTCTCAGTCCTACAATGAGCAGTTCTTC,CASSLSQSYNEQFF,TRBJ2-1,.,.,TRBV18
TGTGCCACCAGTGATTCGGGACAGGGGGGGTACTATGGCTACACCTTC,CATSDSGQGGYYGYTF,TRBJ1-2,.,TRBD1,TRBV24-1
TGTGCCACCAGTGATTCGGGGAGGGGGAACACTGAAGCTTTCTTT,CATSDSGRGNTEAFF,TRBJ1-1,.,.,TRBV24-1
TGTGCCAGCTCACCGGTTGCGGGGGGCCTCCAAGAGACCCAGTACTTC,CASSPVAGGLQETQYF,TRBJ2-5,.,TRBD2,TRBV18